The clone carrying this T cell receptor (beta chain) was detected once. At one boundary the junction diverges from the germline segment, which might be a read error. These data are taken from a study of T-cell reconstitution after alpha-beta-depleted transplantation in children. The CDR3 consists of 15 residues. The germline gives CDR1 DFQATT, CDR2 SNEGSKA (reference sequence). Researchers prepared the TCRbeta library using unique molecular identifiers, the study reports. TCRdb passed the PCR reads through MiXCR, listing each CDR3 protein once. This table has approximately 200,000 distinct CDR3 sequences, 14% to 15% appearing once.

The sequence was obtained from a human donor who donated a stem cell graft to a child with acute lymphoblastic leukemia. The material sequenced was PBMCs from the stem cell graft donor, taken from the stem cell graft. The chain recombines TRBV20-1 with TRBJ2-7; TRBD2 matches 9 bases. CDR3 region: CSARAPSGNSYERYF. Written as DNA, the CDR3 is TGCAGTGCTAGAGCCCCTAGCGGGAATTCCTACGAGCGGTACTTC.